The clone carrying this T cell receptor beta chain was counted a few times. What it binds is unknown. These data originate in a study of T-cell reconstitution after alpha-beta-depleted transplantation in children. The CDR3 is made up of 15 amino acids. The trim removed 6 bases at V and 5 bases at J, leaving 9 bases unmatched. CDR1 is MNHEY, CDR2 SMNVEV, per germline (reference sequence). The TCRbeta library incorporated unique molecular identifiers. One entry per CDR3 protein results from TCRdb running MiXCR on the PCR reads. The repertoire holds around 100,000 distinct CDR3 sequences, about 9.3% seen once, with about 34% in the top ten. The study's findings and limits: A year post-transplant, T-cell counts and diversity derived mostly from newly produced T cells.

V and J are TRBV27 and TRBJ2-1; 8 positions match TRBD2. The input for sequencing was PBMCs, taken before TCRalphabeta/CD19-depleted stem cell transplant. This TCR was sampled from a boy aged 2 to 10 with acute lymphoblastic leukemia, due to receive a stem cell transplant. Here the CDR3 reads CASRLGGGPHNEQFF. CDR3 nucleotides: TGTGCCAGCAGGCTCGGGGGGGGGCCCCACAATGAGCAGTTCTTC.